The rows below give T cell receptor beta chains drawn from one sample of a study of T cell repertoires in cytomegalovirus infection. In TCRdb, the reads were re-called with MiXCR into one record per CDR3 protein. Among approximately 700,000 distinct CDR3 sequences, 35% to 40% were seen once, and the ten largest hold 2.5% to 3%. Input material: PBMCs. These receptor sequences come from a human donor in good health (CMV status not recorded). Some clones in this sample may be carry-over from other donors' samples. Both conserved end residues are part of each CDR3. D genes are given only for firm matches. Only some rows state a clone size, as once, few, many or a class for expanded clones.

v_call: TRBV5-1
d_call: TRBD2
clone_size: .
j_call: TRBJ2-3
cdr3_aa: CASSLSGGGRTDTQYF
cdr3_nt: TGCGCCAGCAGCTTGAGCGGGGGGGGCCGCACAGATACGCAGTATTTT

v_call: TRBV7-2
d_call: .
clone_size: many
j_call: TRBJ2-1
cdr3_aa: CASSLGLSYNEQFF
cdr3_nt: TGTGCCAGCAGCCTCGGCCTCTCCTACAATGAGCAGTTCTTC

v_call: TRBV4-1
d_call: TRBD2
clone_size: few
j_call: TRBJ2-2
cdr3_aa: CASSHLAGGLVAGELFF
cdr3_nt: TGTGCCAGCAGCCACCTAGCGGGGGGGCTCGTGGCCGGGGAGCTGTTTTTT

v_call: TRBV13
d_call: .
clone_size: .
j_call: TRBJ2-5
cdr3_aa: CASSFRGQDQETQYF
cdr3_nt: TGTGCCAGCAGCTTCAGGGGTCAGGACCAAGAGACCCAGTACTTC

v_call: TRBV7-2
d_call: TRBD1
clone_size: few
j_call: TRBJ2-4
cdr3_aa: CASNSGQLNIQYF
cdr3_nt: TGTGCCAGCAACTCGGGACAGCTAAACATTCAGTACTTC

v_call: TRBV6-1
d_call: TRBD2
clone_size: .
j_call: TRBJ2-3
cdr3_aa: CASSLSGMLADTQYF
cdr3_nt: TGTGCCAGCAGTCTTAGCGGGATGTTGGCAGATACGCAGTATTTT

v_call: TRBV6-4
d_call: TRBD1
clone_size: .
j_call: TRBJ1-6
cdr3_aa: CAIVQGADNSPLHF
cdr3_nt: TGTGCCATCGTACAGGGGGCGGATAATTCACCCCTCCACTTT

v_call: TRBV10-3
d_call: TRBD1
clone_size: few
j_call: TRBJ2-7
cdr3_aa: CATSTGKTVEQYF
cdr3_nt: TGTGCCACCTCGACAGGGAAAACGGTGGAGCAGTACTTC

v_call: TRBV11-3
d_call: .
clone_size: .
j_call: TRBJ2-3
cdr3_aa: CASSPGTLDTQYF
cdr3_nt: TGTGCCAGCAGCCCCGGGACATTAGATACGCAGTATTTT

v_call: TRBV14
d_call: TRBD2
clone_size: .
j_call: TRBJ2-7
cdr3_aa: CASSHERGSLNEQYF
cdr3_nt: TGTGCCAGCAGCCATGAGCGGGGTAGCCTCAATGAGCAGTACTTC

v_call: TRBV27
d_call: .
clone_size: .
j_call: TRBJ2-1
cdr3_aa: CASSLSSTQQFF
cdr3_nt: TGTGCCAGCAGTTTATCCTCGACCCAGCAGTTCTTC

v_call: TRBV11-2
d_call: .
clone_size: many
j_call: TRBJ1-1
cdr3_aa: CASSLPSFGNTEAFF
cdr3_nt: TGTGCCAGCAGCCTGCCATCTTTTGGGAACACTGAAGCTTTCTTT

v_call: TRBV7-2
d_call: TRBD1
clone_size: many
j_call: TRBJ1-6
cdr3_aa: CASSLGSRDSHSPLHF
cdr3_nt: TGTGCCAGCAGCTTAGGGTCCCGGGACAGCCATTCACCCCTCCACTTT

v_call: TRBV25-1
d_call: TRBD2
clone_size: few
j_call: TRBJ2-1
cdr3_aa: CASSDLLGLADEQFF
cdr3_nt: TGTGCCAGCAGTGATCTTCTAGGACTAGCGGATGAGCAGTTCTTC

v_call: TRBV20-1
d_call: .
clone_size: .
j_call: TRBJ2-7
cdr3_aa: CSASRIYEQYF
cdr3_nt: TGCAGTGCTAGTAGGATCTACGAGCAGTACTTC

v_call: TRBV7-2
d_call: .
clone_size: many
j_call: TRBJ1-5
cdr3_aa: CASSLVTGGHNQPQHF
cdr3_nt: TGTGCCAGCAGCTTAGTGACAGGCGGGCACAATCAGCCCCAGCATTTT

v_call: TRBV15
d_call: .
clone_size: few
j_call: TRBJ1-4
cdr3_aa: CATSRSSGNEKLFF
cdr3_nt: TGTGCCACCAGCAGATCCAGCGGTAATGAAAAACTGTTTTTT

v_call: TRBV11-2
d_call: TRBD1
clone_size: few
j_call: TRBJ2-1
cdr3_aa: CASSLRGTGAVDEQFF
cdr3_nt: TGTGCCAGCAGCTTAAGGGGGACAGGGGCTGTCGATGAGCAGTTCTTC

v_call: TRBV20-1
d_call: TRBD1
clone_size: .
j_call: TRBJ1-4
cdr3_aa: CSARPPDRNTEKLFF
cdr3_nt: TGCAGTGCTAGACCCCCGGACAGGAACACGGAAAAACTGTTTTTT

v_call: TRBV19
d_call: .
clone_size: .
j_call: TRBJ1-1
cdr3_aa: CASSAPGSNTEAFF
cdr3_nt: TGTGCCAGTAGTGCGCCCGGATCGAACACTGAAGCTTTCTTT

v_call: TRBV15
d_call: TRBD1
clone_size: few
j_call: TRBJ1-5
cdr3_aa: CATSRVDRGPNQPQHF
cdr3_nt: TGTGCCACCAGCAGAGTAGACAGGGGGCCCAATCAGCCCCAGCATTTT

v_call: TRBV2
d_call: TRBD2
clone_size: few
j_call: TRBJ2-1
cdr3_aa: CASRRASGNNEQFF
cdr3_nt: TGTGCCAGCCGGAGGGCTAGCGGGAACAATGAGCAGTTCTTC

v_call: TRBV28
d_call: .
clone_size: few
j_call: TRBJ2-2
cdr3_aa: CASLEDTGELFF
cdr3_nt: TGTGCCTCATTGGAGGACACCGGGGAGCTGTTTTTT

v_call: TRBV7-9
d_call: .
clone_size: many
j_call: TRBJ2-7
cdr3_aa: CASSPPEGVGHEQYF
cdr3_nt: TGTGCCAGCAGCCCACCCGAGGGGGTAGGCCACGAGCAGTACTTC

v_call: TRBV6-1
d_call: .
clone_size: .
j_call: TRBJ1-5
cdr3_aa: CASSEWQTNSNQPQHF
cdr3_nt: TGTGCCAGCAGTGAATGGCAGACAAATAGCAATCAGCCCCAGCATTTT

v_call: TRBV7-8
d_call: TRBD1
clone_size: .
j_call: TRBJ1-5
cdr3_aa: CASSTDREQPQHF
cdr3_nt: TGTGCCAGCAGCACCGACAGGGAACAGCCCCAGCATTTT

v_call: TRBV10-3
d_call: .
clone_size: .
j_call: TRBJ2-3
cdr3_aa: CAISHTPLTADTQYF
cdr3_nt: TGTGCCATCAGTCATACACCACTGACGGCAGATACGCAGTATTTT

v_call: TRBV7-2
d_call: .
clone_size: many
j_call: TRBJ1-5
cdr3_aa: CASSLQYSNQPQHF
cdr3_nt: TGTGCCAGCAGCTTACAGTATAGCAATCAGCCCCAGCATTTT

v_call: TRBV7-9
d_call: .
clone_size: .
j_call: TRBJ2-1
cdr3_aa: CASSLESRPSYNEQFF
cdr3_nt: TGTGCCAGCAGCTTAGAGAGCAGACCTTCCTACAATGAGCAGTTCTTC

v_call: TRBV5-5
d_call: .
clone_size: few
j_call: TRBJ1-5
cdr3_aa: CASSLNRVNQPQHF
cdr3_nt: TGTGCCAGCAGCTTGAACAGGGTAAATCAGCCCCAGCATTTT

v_call: TRBV28
d_call: TRBD2
clone_size: few
j_call: TRBJ2-2
cdr3_aa: CASSLPPSGRAPGELFF
cdr3_nt: TGTGCCAGCAGTTTACCACCTAGCGGGAGGGCCCCCGGGGAGCTGTTTTTT

v_call: TRBV11-2
d_call: .
clone_size: .
j_call: TRBJ2-2
cdr3_aa: CASSLYSTGELFF
cdr3_nt: TGTGCCAGCAGCTTATACTCCACCGGGGAGCTGTTTTTT

v_call: TRBV19
d_call: TRBD1
clone_size: .
j_call: TRBJ1-5
cdr3_aa: CASSSRLAGTGGQPQHF
cdr3_nt: TGTGCCAGTAGTTCGCGCCTAGCCGGGACAGGGGGTCAGCCCCAGCATTTT

v_call: TRBV7-2
d_call: TRBD2
clone_size: .
j_call: TRBJ2-5
cdr3_aa: CASSLVGGARGGQYF
cdr3_nt: TGTGCCAGCAGCTTAGTCGGGGGGGCTCGTGGGGGTCAGTACTTC

v_call: TRBV11-2
d_call: .
clone_size: few
j_call: TRBJ1-6
cdr3_aa: CASSLVSGIRVANSPLHF
cdr3_nt: TGTGCCAGCAGCTTAGTATCTGGGATTAGGGTTGCGAATTCACCCCTCCACTTT